Below are 22 T cell receptor beta chains sequenced from a single sample in a study of blood T cell repertoires in COVID-19 (TCRdb year 2020). The library relied on the immunoSEQ multiplex PCR assay. The table was pulled from immuneACCESS by TCRdb, which kept in-frame rearrangements only. Such tables lose some clones; where checked, under half of the loss comes from unresolved V genes, and the rest has no known cause. Present in this sample are roughly 100,000 clones, approximately 90% of which were seen just once. 32% of the sample belongs to the ten largest clones. The specimen was peripheral blood. Receptors originate from an elderly woman with acute or convalescent COVID-19.

V and J are TRBV18 and TRBJ2-7; D is undetermined. Trimming removed 2 bases at V and 0 bases at J, with 8 bases between. Germline V gene lookup returns CDR1 KGHSH and CDR2 LQKENI. The CDR3 spans 14 residues. CDR3 coding DNA: TGTGCCAGCTCACCAGGTTACAGCTCCTACGAGCAGTACTTC. Translated, it gives CASSPGYSSYEQYF.

V gene TRBV3-1 (or the pseudogene TRBV3-2) combines with J gene TRBJ2-5, with 7 nucleotides matching TRBD1. The CDR3 has 14 amino acids. J lost 4 bases, V lost 3 bases, and 5 bases had no gene match. Germline lookup yields CDR1 LGHDT and CDR2 YNNKEL (reference sequence). The CDR3 region has the DNA TGTGCCAGCAGCCATTCATACAGGGGAGAGACCCAGTACTTC. Translation: CASSHSYRGETQYF.

This rearrangement joins TRBV5-1 to TRBJ2-5; TRBD2 aligns across 10 bases. V was pared by 7 bases and J by 3 bases, with 3 bases of the junction left unmatched. CDR3 length: 13 amino acids. CDR1 SGHRS and CDR2 YFSETQ come from the germline V gene. The CDR3 DNA sequence: TGCGCCAGCCACCTAGCGGGGGAAGAGACCCAGTACTTC. Translated: CASHLAGEETQYF.

The rearrangement joins TRBV7-6 to TRBJ2-2, with 11 bases that match TRBD2. This CDR3 contains 19 residues. V trimming: 1 base; J trimming: 4 bases; junction bases outside the gene matches: 11. Germline CDR1 reads SGHVS; CDR2 reads FNYEAQ. CDR3 in DNA: TGTGCCAGCAGCTTAGAGACGCCTAGCGGGGGGCGAGGCACCGGGGAGCTGTTTTTT. Its protein product is CASSLETPSGGRGTGELFF.

The chain links TRBV27 to TRBJ2-7, with TRBD2 identical over 11 bases. Germline V CDR1 and CDR2: MNHEY, SMNVEV (reference sequence). The CDR3 is made up of 15 amino acids. The V gene end was trimmed by 0 bases and the J gene end by 7 bases; junction bases not matched to a gene: 5. Here the CDR3 reads CASSLSATSGAEQYF. In nucleotides, the CDR3 is TGTGCCAGCAGTTTATCGGCGACTAGCGGGGCGGAGCAGTACTTC.

This chain joins TRBV7-8 and TRBJ1-1; possible D gene TRBD1, 6 bases. CDR1 is SGHVS and CDR2 is FQNEAQ in the germline V gene. The CDR3 has 14 residues. Trimming took 5 bases from V and 4 from J, leaving 14 bases between them. The CDR3 DNA reads as TGTGCCAGCAGCGGGGGGGCCCTGGCCACTGAAGCTTTCTTT. It yields the protein CASSGGALATEAFF.

This chain links TRBV3-1 (or the pseudogene TRBV3-2) with TRBJ1-6; D ambiguous. CDR3 size: 15 residues. The germline V gene encodes CDR1 LGHDT and CDR2 YNNKEL (reference sequence). Trimming pared 0 bases from V and 9 bases from J, leaving 12 bases between. The chain's CDR3 is CASSQEVGRASPLHF. CDR3 in DNA: TGTGCCAGCAGCCAAGAAGTGGGGAGAGCTTCACCCCTCCACTTT.

There are a few counts of this clone. The rearrangement joins TRBV11-1 to TRBJ1-4, with TRBD1 as a possible D gene (6 bases). Trimming took 5 bases from V and 5 from J, leaving 9 bases between them. The CDR3 extends over 13 amino acids. From germline, CDR1 is SGHAT and CDR2 FQDESV (reference sequence). DNA of the CDR3: TGTGCCAGCAGCCAGGGGATCAATGAAAAACTGTTTTTT. It encodes CASSQGINEKLFF. The variable domain in full, with the rest retrieved from reference TRBV11-1 and TRBJ1-4, is EAEVAQSPRYKITEKSQAVAFWCDPISGHATLYWYRQILGQGPELLVQFQDESVVDDSQLPKDRFSAERLKGVDSTLKIQPAELGDSAMYLCASSQGINEKLFFGSGTQLSVL.

This clone was seen just once. V and J are TRBV5-1 and TRBJ1-3; D is perhaps TRBD1 (6 bases). The length of the CDR3 is 14 residues. Trimming cost V 5 bases and J 1 base, with 10 bases left between them. The germline V gene has CDR1 SGHRS and CDR2 YFSETQ. CDR3 sequence: CASSTGQSGNTIYF. In DNA form, the CDR3 reads TGCGCCAGCAGTACAGGACAGTCTGGAAACACCATATATTTT.

The chain carries TRBV6-5 and TRBJ2-5; 8 nucleotides align to TRBD1. CDR1 MNHEY and CDR2 SVGAGI come from the germline V gene. Trimming removed 0 bases from V and 4 bases from J; junction bases left unmatched: 7. This CDR3 is 16 amino acids long. The CDR3 DNA is TGTGCCAGCAGTTACTCCCATAGAACAGGGGGAGAGACCCAGTACTTC. It encodes CASSYSHRTGGETQYF.

The chain uses TRBV5-6 and TRBJ2-3; D is perhaps TRBD1 (5 bases). Germline V gives CDR1 SGHDT, CDR2 YYEEEE. V dropped 0 bases and J dropped 2 bases, with 7 bases sitting between them. This CDR3 has 14 residues. The CDR3 region is CASSLVQVTDTQYF. The CDR3 region has the DNA TGTGCCAGCAGCTTGGTACAGGTCACAGATACGCAGTATTTT.

The chain uses TRBV4-3 and TRBJ1-5, with 8 nucleotides matching TRBD1. V lost 0 bases and J lost 4; bases outside the gene matches: 8. This CDR3 contains 17 residues. The germline V gene has CDR1 LGHNA and CDR2 YSLEER. CDR3 sequence: CASSQDPTGGSNQPQHF. The CDR3 DNA reads as TGCGCCAGCAGCCAAGACCCCACAGGGGGTAGTAATCAGCCCCAGCATTTT.

V gene TRBV7-9 combines with J gene TRBJ2-2; 7 bases align to TRBD2. Germline lookup yields CDR1 SEHNR and CDR2 FQNEAQ (reference sequence). J was trimmed by 4 bases and V by 3 bases; bases with no gene match: 11. This CDR3 has 17 amino acids. The CDR3 bases are TGTGCCAGCAGCTTGAACCCGGTGGGGGAGGGCACCGGGGAGCTGTTTTTT. Its translation is CASSLNPVGEGTGELFF.

The gene calls are TRBV5-4 and TRBJ1-1, with 8 bases identical to TRBD1. The CDR3 runs to 15 residues. Germline CDR1 is SGHNT and CDR2 is YYREEE (reference sequence). Unmatched junction bases numbered 13, after V lost 7 bases and J lost 5 bases. The CDR3 region is CASHQGARVGTEAFF. The CDR3 bases are TGTGCCAGCCACCAGGGGGCTCGTGTTGGAACTGAAGCTTTCTTT.

Only a few counts were recorded for this clone. CDR3 protein: CAISASGENTGELFF. The CDR3 bases are TGTGCCATCAGTGCGAGCGGAGAGAACACCGGGGAGCTGTTTTTT. The chain recombines TRBV10-3 with TRBJ2-2; tentatively, D is TRBD2 (5 bases). The CDR3 covers 15 residues. The V gene lost 4 bases and the J gene lost 1 base, with 10 bases spanning the gap. Germline CDR1 is ENHRY and CDR2 is SYGVKD.

The chain combines TRBV5-1 with TRBJ1-1; D possibly corresponds to TRBD1 (6 bases). CDR1 and CDR2 from the germline V gene are SGHRS and YFSETQ. This CDR3 contains 14 residues. V was cut by 4 bases and J by 8 bases, with 18 bases left in between. CDR3 amino acids: CASSSYDRRKEAFF. The CDR3 DNA reads as TGCGCCAGCAGCAGTTATGACAGGCGAAAAGAAGCTTTCTTT.

This clone has only one observation. The rearrangement uses TRBV27 and TRBJ2-3; 7 bases match TRBD2. The trim removed 3 bases at V and 3 bases at J, leaving 6 bases unmatched. The V gene's germline CDR1 is MNHEY and CDR2 SMNVEV (reference sequence). The CDR3 totals 15 residues. The CDR3 loop reads CASSLGGGRTDTQYF. The CDR3 DNA reads TGTGCCAGCAGTTTGGGCGGGGGAAGAACAGATACGCAGTATTTT.

The chain carries TRBV15 and TRBJ1-5; perhaps TRBD1 as D (5 bases). The ends were cut back, 0 bases at V and 7 bases at J, with 13 bases in the middle. CDR3 length: 15 residues. From germline, CDR1 is LNHNV and CDR2 YYDKDF (reference sequence). The CDR3 DNA follows: TGTGCCACCAGCAGAGATGGGGGGTCTGAACAGCCCCAGCATTTT. This sequence encodes CATSRDGGSEQPQHF.

The V gene is TRBV6-2 or TRBV6-3, the J gene TRBJ1-5; 9 nucleotides match TRBD1. CDR1 is MNHEY and CDR2 is SVGEGT in the germline V gene. J lost 4 bases, V lost 5 bases, and 3 bases had no gene match. The CDR3 consists of 14 residues. The CDR3, as DNA: TGTGCCAGCAGTGGGACAGGGTCAAATCAGCCCCAGCATTTT. Its protein product is CASSGTGSNQPQHF.

The genes are TRBV5-4 and TRBJ1-4; D possibly corresponds to TRBD1 (6 bases). Germline V gene sequence: CDR1 SGHNT, CDR2 YYREEE (reference sequence). V shed 4 bases and J shed 8 bases, with 12 bases lying between them. The CDR3 spans 13 residues. The CDR3 is CASSQGFSEKLFF. The CDR3 DNA sequence: TGTGCCAGCAGCCAGGGGTTCAGCGAAAAACTGTTTTTT.

The V call is TRBV9, the J call TRBJ1-2; possibly TRBD1 for D (5 bases). Germline V gene data show CDR1 as SGDLS and CDR2 as YYNGEE. The CDR3 extends over 14 amino acids. The germline V and J ends were trimmed by 0 bases and 4 bases, with 10 bases remaining between them. The CDR3 DNA reads TGTGCCAGCAGCGTAGGGTCAGGGTTCTATGGCTACACCTTC. It codes for CASSVGSGFYGYTF.

V and J are TRBV11-2 and TRBJ2-5; the match to TRBD2 covers 9 bases. Germline V gives CDR1 SGHAT, CDR2 FQNNGV. The CDR3 runs 14 residues. Unmatched junction bases numbered 6, after V lost 5 bases and J lost 5 bases. This CDR3 is CASSPRGGAETQYF. CDR3 in DNA: TGTGCCAGCAGCCCTCGCGGGGGGGCGGAGACCCAGTACTTC.